Listed below are T cell receptor beta chains from one sample, sequenced in a study of low-dose radiotherapy and immunotherapy resistance in tumors. From the reads, TCRdb called clonotypes with MiXCR, one entry per CDR3 protein. The sample includes tens of thousands of distinct CDR3 sequences, 10% to 15% seen only once; the top ten take approximately 6%. Sample: PBMCs, taken before treatment. These receptors all come from a female donor with ovarian cancer. CDR3s include the opening cysteine and the closing phenylalanine or tryptophan. Fields, in order: J gene, V gene, D gene, clone size, CDR3 protein, CDR3 DNA. A D gene is named only where the DNA matches it firmly. A clone size is listed for some rows: how often the clone was seen (once, few, many), or a class if it is expanded.

TRBJ1-5 | TRBV7-9 | - | many | CASSLEGQPQHF | TGTGCCAGCAGCTTAGAGGGTCAGCCCCAGCATTTT
TRBJ2-5 | TRBV3-1 | - | many | CASSQVLWQETQYF | TGTGCCAGCAGCCAAGTACTTTGGCAAGAGACCCAGTACTTC
TRBJ1-1 | TRBV6-2/TRBV6-3 | - | many | CASSRGVTGSEAFF | TGTGCCAGCAGTCGAGGGGTCACCGGTTCTGAAGCTTTCTTT
TRBJ1-4 | TRBV4-1 | - | many | CASSQDQSGTYEKLFF | TGCGCCAGCAGCCAAGATCAGTCGGGGACCTATGAAAAACTGTTTTTT
TRBJ1-2 | TRBV2 | - | many | CASSGQSSYGYTF | TGTGCCAGCAGCGGACAGTCAAGCTATGGCTACACCTTC
TRBJ2-7 | TRBV27 | - | few | CASSPLRSLYDEQYF | TGTGCCAGCAGTCCCCTCAGGTCCCTCTACGACGAGCAGTACTTC
TRBJ2-1 | TRBV5-1 | TRBD2 | many | CASSLPGLAEGGPYFF | TGCGCCAGCAGCTTGCCGGGACTAGCGGAAGGGGGCCCATACTTCTTC
TRBJ2-7 | TRBV12-3/TRBV12-4 | - | - | CASRPGGVSYEQYF | TGTGCCAGCAGACCCGGCGGGGTCAGCTACGAGCAGTACTTC
TRBJ2-7 | TRBV5-1 | - | many | CASSLGSKGPYEQYF | TGCGCCAGCAGCTTGGGAAGCAAGGGACCCTACGAGCAGTACTTC
TRBJ1-2 | TRBV19 | - | many | CASSITQGSGYTF | TGTGCCAGTAGTATTACACAGGGTAGCGGCTACACCTTC
TRBJ2-6 | TRBV6-2/TRBV6-3 | - | many | CACRGGVGANVLTF | TGTGCCTGCCGAGGGGGGGTTGGGGCCAACGTCCTGACTTTC
TRBJ2-1 | TRBV3-1 | TRBD2 | many | CASSQGTSLFNEQFF | TGTGCCAGCAGCCAAGGGACTAGTTTATTCAATGAGCAGTTCTTC
TRBJ2-3 | TRBV6-2/TRBV6-3 | - | many | CASRGSWSSTDTQYF | TGTGCCAGCAGGGGTAGCTGGTCTAGCACAGATACGCAGTATTTT
TRBJ2-2 | TRBV2 | - | - | CASIIEGGYTGELFFF | -
TRBJ2-5 | TRBV19 | TRBD2 | few | CASSTRGAQYF | TGTGCCAGTAGTACCCGGGGGGCCCAGTACTTC
TRBJ2-1 | TRBV6-5 | TRBD2 | many | CASSSGLAGVREQFF | TGTGCCAGCAGTTCGGGACTAGCGGGAGTGCGCGAGCAGTTCTTC
TRBJ2-7 | TRBV28 | - | medium-sized | CASSRHRVHEQYF | TGTGCCAGCAGCCGGCACAGGGTCCACGAGCAGTACTTC
TRBJ2-7 | TRBV10-3 | - | few | CAISPQYEQYF | TGTGCCATCAGTCCTCAGTACGAGCAGTACTTC
TRBJ2-3 | TRBV30 | TRBD2 | few | CAWSVGTSGTDTQYF | TGTGCCTGGAGTGTGGGGACTAGCGGAACAGATACGCAGTATTTT
TRBJ2-2 | TRBV10-3 | - | many | CAISEANRPAVNTGELFF | TGTGCCATCAGTGAGGCTAACCGGCCAGCGGTTAACACCGGGGAGCTGTTTTTT
TRBJ2-3 | TRBV6-1 | - | many | CASSGRGASRGADTQYF | TGTGCCAGCAGTGGGAGGGGGGCGAGTAGGGGGGCAGATACGCAGTATTTT
TRBJ1-4 | TRBV4-2 | - | many | CASSQEEGDNEKLFF | TGTGCCAGCAGCCAAGAAGAAGGAGACAATGAAAAACTGTTTTTT
TRBJ1-6 | TRBV7-2 | - | many | CASSGGGWTPLHF | TGTGCCAGCAGCGGTGGGGGATGGACACCCCTCCACTTT
TRBJ2-7 | TRBV11-1 | - | many | CASSHDRTGAYEQYF | TGTGCCAGCAGCCACGACAGGACGGGGGCCTACGAGCAGTACTTC
TRBJ1-1 | TRBV27 | - | many | CASSLLGGNTEAFF | TGTGCCAGCAGTTTACTCGGAGGGAACACTGAAGCTTTCTTT
TRBJ2-3 | TRBV7-6 | - | few | CASSLGGGLFSDTQYF | TGTGCCAGCAGCTTGGGGGGGGGGCTGTTCTCAGATACGCAGTATTTT
TRBJ2-7 | TRBV27 | - | many | CASSPNPRGRLEQYF | TGTGCCAGCAGTCCTAACCCCAGGGGCCGGCTCGAGCAGTACTTC
TRBJ1-1 | TRBV9 | - | many | CASSVVGRSNTEAFF | TGTGCCAGCAGCGTAGTAGGCAGGTCGAACACTGAAGCTTTCTTT
TRBJ2-1 | TRBV5-1 | TRBD2 | - | CASSLNRGGRDEQFF | TGCGCCAGCAGCTTGAACCGGGGGGGCCGGGATGAGCAGTTCTTC